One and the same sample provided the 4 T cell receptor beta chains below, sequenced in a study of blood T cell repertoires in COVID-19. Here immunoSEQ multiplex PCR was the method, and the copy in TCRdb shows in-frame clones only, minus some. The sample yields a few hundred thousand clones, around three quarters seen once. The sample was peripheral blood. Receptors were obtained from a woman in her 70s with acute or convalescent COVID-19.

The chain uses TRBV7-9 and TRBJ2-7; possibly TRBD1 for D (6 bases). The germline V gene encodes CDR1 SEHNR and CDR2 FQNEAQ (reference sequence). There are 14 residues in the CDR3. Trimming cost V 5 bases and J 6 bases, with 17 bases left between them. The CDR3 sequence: CASSPRSGAGEQYF. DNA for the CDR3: TGTGCCAGCAGCCCACGGTCAGGGGCTGGCGAGCAGTACTTC. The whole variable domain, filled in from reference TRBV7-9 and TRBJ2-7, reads DTGVSQNPRHKITKRGQNVTFRCDPISEHNRLYWYRQTLGQGPEFLTYFQNEAQLEKSRLLSDRFSAERPKGSFSTLEIQRTEQGDSAMYLCASSPRSGAGEQYFGPGTRLTVT.

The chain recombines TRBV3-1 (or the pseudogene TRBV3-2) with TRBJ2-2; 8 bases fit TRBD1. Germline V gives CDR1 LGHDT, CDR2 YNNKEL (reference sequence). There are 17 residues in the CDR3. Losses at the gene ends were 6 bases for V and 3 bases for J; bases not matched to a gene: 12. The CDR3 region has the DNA TGTGCCAGCAGTTCCCACGGACAGGGTGTTTACACCGGGGAGCTGTTTTTT. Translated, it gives CASSSHGQGVYTGELFF.

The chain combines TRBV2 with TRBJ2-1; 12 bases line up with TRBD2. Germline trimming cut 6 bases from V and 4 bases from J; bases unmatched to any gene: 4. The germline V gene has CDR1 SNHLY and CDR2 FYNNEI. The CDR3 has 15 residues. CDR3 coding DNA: TGTGCCAGCAGGGGGACTAGCGGGCCTTACAATGAGCAGTTCTTC. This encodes CASRGTSGPYNEQFF.

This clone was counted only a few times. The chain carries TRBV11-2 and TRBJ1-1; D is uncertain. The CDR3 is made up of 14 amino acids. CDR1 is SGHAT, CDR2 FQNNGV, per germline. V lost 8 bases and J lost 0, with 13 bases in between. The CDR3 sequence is CASAFSGLNTEAFF. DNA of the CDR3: TGTGCCAGCGCATTCTCGGGTCTGAACACTGAAGCTTTCTTT.